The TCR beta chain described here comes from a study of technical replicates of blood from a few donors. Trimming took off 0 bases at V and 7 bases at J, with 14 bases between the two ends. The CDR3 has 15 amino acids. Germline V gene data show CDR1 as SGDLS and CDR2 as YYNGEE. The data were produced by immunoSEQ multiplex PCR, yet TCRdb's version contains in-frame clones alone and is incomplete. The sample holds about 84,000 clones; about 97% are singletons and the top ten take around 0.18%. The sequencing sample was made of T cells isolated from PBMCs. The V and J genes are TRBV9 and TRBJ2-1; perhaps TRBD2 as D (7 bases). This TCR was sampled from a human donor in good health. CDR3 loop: CASSVVEGGGNEQFF. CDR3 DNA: TGTGCCAGCAGCGTAGTGGAGGGAGGGGGGAATGAGCAGTTCTTC.